This TCR beta chain was captured by sequencing in a study of T cells after yellow fever vaccination. This clonotype was seen repeatedly, ten times or more. The germline V and J ends were trimmed by 1 base and 0 bases, with 10 bases remaining between them. CDR3 length: 15 amino acids. Per germline, CDR1 SGHRS and CDR2 YFSETQ. A universal primer site and UMIs were added as TCR cDNA was made by 5'RACE template switching. TCRdb independently ran MiXCR on the 5' RACE reads; one entry per CDR3 protein. The table shows 200,000 to 300,000 distinct CDR3 sequences, with 6.9% occurring only once. This TCR was sampled from a young man who received the YFV17D yellow fever vaccine. Sequencing was performed on CD4+ T cells sorted from PBMCs, taken 15 days after the yellow fever booster vaccination. The rearrangement uses TRBV5-1 and TRBJ1-1; D call uncertain. CDR3 loop: CASSLSTPMNTEAFF. Here the CDR3 DNA reads TGCGCCAGCAGCTTGTCGACCCCTATGAACACTGAAGCTTTCTTT.